The 29 T cell receptor beta chains below were found in one sample sequenced in a study of PD-L1 blockade in urothelial cancer. Generated by immunoSEQ multiplex PCR, the TCRdb table keeps only in-frame clones and is missing some. The sample records 35,000 to 40,000 clones, 75% to 90% being singletons. Noted time point: peripheral blood 6 weeks after treatment start. Sequencing used PBMCs, obtained around atezolizumab (anti-PD-L1) treatment. These receptors were taken from a man in his sixties with urothelial cancer.

The V call is TRBV18, the J call TRBJ2-7, with TRBD1 identical over 8 bases. J lost 1 base, V lost 4 bases, and 3 bases had no gene match. The CDR3 covers 14 residues. From germline, CDR1 is KGHSH and CDR2 LQKENI. The CDR3 DNA follows: TGTGCCAGCTCACGAGGGACAGGATCCTACGAGCAGTACTTC. Translation: CASSRGTGSYEQYF.

The J gene is TRBJ2-7, the V gene TRBV10-2; the match to TRBD2 covers 7 bases. The CDR3 runs 16 residues. J gave up 0 bases and V 5 bases, and 10 bases lay outside the gene matches. The germline V gene encodes CDR1 WSHSY and CDR2 SAAADI. CDR3: CASSLMPSGLSYEQYF. The CDR3 DNA reads as TGCGCCAGCAGTTTGATGCCTAGCGGCCTCTCCTACGAGCAGTACTTC.

The J gene is TRBJ2-3, the V gene TRBV4-2, with 10 positions matching TRBD2. Trimming took 4 bases from V and 4 from J; bases not matched to a gene: 11. The CDR3 length is 17 residues. The germline CDR1 and CDR2 sequences are LGHNA and YNFKEQ. The CDR3 nucleotides are TGTGCCAGCAGCCCTCGAGGTCTAGCGGGGGAAGCAGATACGCAGTATTTT. It is translated as CASSPRGLAGEADTQYF.

The DNA of the CDR3 is TGCGCCAGCAGCCAGACAGGGGCCGGTAATTCACCCCTCCACTTT. It codes for CASSQTGAGNSPLHF. This chain links TRBV4-3 with TRBJ1-6; TRBD1 matches 8 bases. The CDR3 consists of 15 residues. Germline CDR1 and CDR2: LGHNA and YSLEER. V was pared by 3 bases and J by 6 bases, with 4 bases of the junction left unmatched.

The rearrangement links TRBV11-3 to TRBJ2-3; TRBD2 agrees at 8 bases. CDR1 is SGHNT, CDR2 YENEEA, per germline. CDR3 size: 15 residues. V was clipped by 6 bases and J by 3 bases; unmatched bases: 8. CDR3 residues: CASSPRGGWTDTQYF. CDR3 DNA sequence: TGTGCCAGCAGTCCTCGCGGGGGGTGGACAGATACGCAGTATTTT.

The chain has TRBV2 and TRBJ1-5; D is ambiguous. Germline CDR1 reads SNHLY; CDR2 reads FYNNEI. Trimming took off 1 base at V and 11 bases at J, with 15 bases between the two ends. The length of the CDR3 is 14 residues. The CDR3 reads CASSEDGRSTTQHF. In nucleotides, the CDR3 is TGTGCCAGCAGTGAAGACGGTCGGTCTACGACCCAGCATTTT.

This clone was counted a few times. The rearrangement links TRBV7-2 to TRBJ2-3; TRBD2 agrees at 10 bases. The CDR3 length is 14 residues. V dropped 5 bases and J dropped 6; count of bases not matched to a gene: 5. Germline lookup yields CDR1 SGHTA and CDR2 FQGNSA. For the CDR3, the DNA is TGTGCCAGCAGCCTGAGCGGGGGGGTTGATACGCAGTATTTT. Its protein product is CASSLSGGVDTQYF.

The chain has TRBV6-1 and TRBJ1-3, with no clear D. The CDR3 runs 17 residues. The germline V gene has CDR1 MNHNS and CDR2 SASEGT. V lost 4 bases, J lost 0 bases, and 16 bases lay in between. CDR3 sequence: CASSASDGKDSGNTIYF. The CDR3 DNA reads as TGTGCCAGCAGTGCCTCGGACGGGAAGGACTCTGGAAACACCATATATTTT.

The chain couples TRBV4-3 to TRBJ1-3; 8 nucleotides agree with TRBD1. With 3 bases clipped from V and 4 bases from J, the junction kept 8 bases outside the gene matches. The CDR3 loop spans 16 amino acids. Germline assignment: CDR1 LGHNA and CDR2 YSLEER. CDR3 bases: TGCGCCAGCAGCCAGGCTATGACAGGGGCCGGAAACACCATATATTTT. Its protein is CASSQAMTGAGNTIYF.

The chain's CDR3 is CASSLRTAEAFF. The CDR3 DNA reads TGTGCCAGCAGTCTCCGGACTGCTGAAGCTTTCTTT. V and J are TRBV28 and TRBJ1-1; D unclear. The length of the CDR3 is 12 residues. Deletions cut 5 bases from V and 6 bases from J, with 10 bases between. Per the germline V gene, CDR1 is MDHEN and CDR2 is SYDVKM.

This clone was seen a handful of times. The J gene is TRBJ1-4, the V gene TRBV6-1; D is uncertain. Germline assignment: CDR1 MNHNS and CDR2 SASEGT. Trimming took 2 bases from V and 5 from J, leaving 12 bases between them. The CDR3 runs to 15 residues. CDR3 nucleotide sequence: TGTGCCAGCAGTGAACTAAGATCAGGAAATGAAAAACTGTTTTTT. Protein product: CASSELRSGNEKLFF.

This chain joins TRBV5-1 and TRBJ1-6, with 7 nucleotides matching TRBD1. This CDR3 has 14 amino acids. Germline loops: CDR1 SGHRS, CDR2 YFSETQ. V lost 10 bases to trimming and J lost 6 bases; unmatched junction nucleotides: 10. The CDR3 DNA reads as TGCGCCTCAAAGGGGGCAGGGGGTAATTCACCCCTCCACTTT. Encoded protein: CASKGAGGNSPLHF.

This sequence joins TRBV7-9 and TRBJ2-3; 10 bases match TRBD2. V gave up 4 bases and J gave up 5 bases; unmatched junction bases: 3. The CDR3 covers 14 residues. Germline V gene data show CDR1 as SEHNR and CDR2 as FQNEAQ (reference sequence). The CDR3 loop reads CASSWLAGVDTQYF. The DNA of the CDR3 is TGTGCCAGCAGCTGGCTAGCGGGGGTAGATACGCAGTATTTT.

The chain combines TRBV6-1 with TRBJ2-7; 10 bases agree with TRBD1. Germline V gene data show CDR1 as MNHNS and CDR2 as SASEGT. Germline trimming cut 4 bases from V and 4 bases from J; bases unmatched to any gene: 10. The CDR3 spans 16 residues. The CDR3 DNA reads as TGTGCCAGCAGTGCCGGGGGACAGGGGACCCCATACGAGCAGTACTTC. Translation gives CASSAGGQGTPYEQYF.

V is TRBV15 and J is TRBJ2-2, with no clear D. The germline gives CDR1 LNHNV, CDR2 YYDKDF (reference sequence). This CDR3 has 13 residues. The V and J ends lost 0 bases and 7 bases respectively, with 6 bases between them. CDR3 sequence reads: CATSRDNIGELFF. The DNA of the CDR3 is TGTGCCACCAGCAGAGATAATATCGGGGAGCTGTTTTTT.

V usage is TRBV9 and J usage is TRBJ2-2; D is unclear. V lost 0 bases, J lost 6 bases, and 9 bases lay in between. The CDR3 length is 14 residues. The germline gives CDR1 SGDLS, CDR2 YYNGEE. The CDR3 DNA reads TGTGCCAGCAGCGTAGCTCAGGTTGCCGGGGAGCTGTTTTTT. It is translated as CASSVAQVAGELFF.

This clone turned up a few times. This sequence joins TRBV19 and TRBJ2-7; TRBD1 agrees at 7 bases. CDR1 and CDR2 (germline): LNHDA, SQIVND (reference sequence). The ends lost 6 bases at V and 4 bases at J; junction bases unmatched: 9. The CDR3 spans 14 residues. The CDR3 loop is CASSLGRGNYEQYF. The CDR3 DNA reads TGTGCCAGTAGCCTCGGCAGGGGGAATTACGAGCAGTACTTC.

The rearrangement links TRBV29-1 to TRBJ1-2; D not resolved. The CDR3 has 12 amino acids. V was cut by 5 bases and J by 4 bases, with 11 bases left in between. Germline V gene lookup returns CDR1 SQVTM and CDR2 ANQGSEA. CDR3 residues: CSVLGERYGYTF. The CDR3, as DNA: TGCAGCGTTCTCGGTGAGCGCTATGGCTACACCTTC. The variable domain in full, completed from reference TRBV29-1 and TRBJ1-2, reads SAVISQKPSRDICQRGTSLTIQCQVDSQVTMMFWYRQQPGQSLTLIATANQGSEATYESGFVIDKFPISRPNLTFSTLTVSNMSPEDSSIYLCSVLGERYGYTFGSGTRLTVV.

The V gene is TRBV14, the J gene TRBJ1-4; 7 nucleotides align to TRBD1. The V gene's germline CDR1 is SGHDN and CDR2 FVKESK. With V trimmed by 2 bases and J by 8 bases, 5 bases remained unmatched. The CDR3 is 14 amino acids. The CDR3 DNA sequence: TGTGCCAGCAGCCAAAACAGGGGTGGCGAAAAACTGTTTTTT. Amino acids: CASSQNRGGEKLFF. The whole variable domain, filled in from reference TRBV14 and TRBJ1-4, reads EAGVTQFPSHSVIEKGQTVTLRCDPISGHDNLYWYRRVMGKEIKFLLHFVKESKQDESGMPNNRFLAERTGGTYSTLKVQPAELEDSGVYFCASSQNRGGEKLFFGSGTQLSVL.

The chain employs TRBV7-9 and TRBJ1-2; 8 bases agree with TRBD1. V lost 5 bases to trimming and J lost 7 bases; unmatched junction nucleotides: 6. The CDR3 runs to 13 residues. Germline lookup yields CDR1 SEHNR and CDR2 FQNEAQ (reference sequence). Here the CDR3 DNA reads TGTGCCAGCAGCCGACAGGGGCAAATTGGCTACACCTTC. Translation gives CASSRQGQIGYTF.

The rearrangement links TRBV5-1 to TRBJ2-1; 8 bases line up with TRBD1. The CDR3 runs to 16 residues. Germline V lookup: CDR1 SGHRS, CDR2 YFSETQ. V dropped 4 bases and J dropped 3; count of bases not matched to a gene: 9. The CDR3 coding sequence is TGCGCCAGCAGCCTGGGGGACAGGCCAGTCTACAATGAGCAGTTCTTC. It encodes CASSLGDRPVYNEQFF. Drawing the rest from reference TRBV5-1 and TRBJ2-1, the complete variable domain is KAGVTQTPRYLIKTRGQQVTLSCSPISGHRSVSWYQQTPGQGLQFLFEYFSETQRNKGNFPGRFSGRQFSNSRSEMNVSTLELGDSALYLCASSLGDRPVYNEQFFGPGTRLTVL.

The chain joins TRBV11-2 to TRBJ1-2, with D unresolved. This CDR3 spans 15 amino acids. V lost 0 bases, J lost 4 bases, and 12 bases lay in between. The V gene's germline CDR1 is SGHAT and CDR2 FQNNGV. The CDR3: CASSLDQRSLYGYTF. The CDR3 bases are TGTGCCAGCAGCTTAGATCAGCGCAGTCTCTATGGCTACACCTTC.

This clone was counted between two and nine times. This rearrangement joins TRBV21-1 to TRBJ2-7; TRBD1 is the table's D call and was not checked against the DNA. TRBV21-1 is tagged as a pseudogene. This CDR3 region has 15 residues. CDR3 residues: CASLLSGTGDYEQYF. CDR3 DNA: TGTGCCAGCCTACTCTCCGGGACAGGGGACTACGAGCAGTACTTC.

The gene calls are TRBV20-1 and TRBJ2-1; D gene ambiguous. V gave up 6 bases and J gave up 6 bases, with 9 bases separating them. The CDR3 totals 11 residues. CDR1 and CDR2 from the germline V gene are DFQATT and SNEGSKA (reference sequence). This CDR3 is CSARKTNEQFF. The CDR3 DNA reads TGCAGTGCGCGGAAAACCAATGAGCAGTTCTTC.

This chain connects TRBV18 to TRBJ2-7, with 10 bases aligning to TRBD1. Germline lookup yields CDR1 KGHSH and CDR2 LQKENI. The V and J ends lost 3 bases and 3 bases, in that order; junction bases with no gene match: 8. The CDR3 runs 16 residues. CDR3 loop: CASSPEVTGGFYEQYF. Here the CDR3 DNA reads TGTGCCAGCTCACCGGAGGTGACAGGGGGCTTCTACGAGCAGTACTTC. Together with reference TRBV18 and TRBJ2-7, the CDR3 gives the full variable domain: NAGVMQNPRHLVRRRGQEARLRCSPMKGHSHVYWYRQLPEEGLKFMVYLQKENIIDESGMPKERFSAEFPKEGPSILRIQQVVRGDSAAYFCASSPEVTGGFYEQYFGPGTRLTVT.

This clone was observed once. The rearrangement uses TRBV6-5 and TRBJ2-5; 7 bases are a match to TRBD2. Germline V CDR1 and CDR2: MNHEY, SVGAGI. This CDR3 is built from 14 residues. The junction had 4 bases not matched to a gene; V was cut back by 4 bases and J by 2 bases. CDR3 nucleotide sequence: TGTGCCAGCAGTTTTACTAGCGCACAAGAGACCCAGTACTTC. Translation: CASSFTSAQETQYF.

J is TRBJ1-3 and V is TRBV9; D uncertain. CDR3 size: 16 residues. Deletions cut 0 bases from V and 4 bases from J, with 14 bases between. CDR1 is SGDLS and CDR2 is YYNGEE in the germline V gene. CDR3 DNA sequence: TGTGCCAGCAGCGTAGGCTCCCCCGGGTCCGGAAACACCATATATTTT. Protein product: CASSVGSPGSGNTIYF.

This clone was recorded only once. This sequence joins TRBV27 and TRBJ2-7, with TRBD1 identical over 9 bases. Germline V gene sequence: CDR1 MNHEY, CDR2 SMNVEV (reference sequence). The J segment lost 5 bases and the V segment lost 6 bases, leaving 8 bases of the junction unmatched. The CDR3 extends over 14 amino acids. CDR3 amino acids: CASSGQGPSNEQYF. CDR3 in DNA: TGTGCCAGCAGCGGACAGGGGCCGTCGAACGAGCAGTACTTC.

This chain uses TRBV30 with TRBJ1-5; weak D call: TRBD1 (6 bases). V lost 2 bases and J lost 5, with 16 bases in between. CDR1 GTSNPN and CDR2 SVGIG come from the germline V gene (reference sequence). This CDR3 contains 15 residues. CDR3 in amino acids: CAWSREGGSHQPQHF. The CDR3 nucleotides read TGTGCCTGGAGTCGGGAGGGGGGAAGCCATCAGCCCCAGCATTTT.